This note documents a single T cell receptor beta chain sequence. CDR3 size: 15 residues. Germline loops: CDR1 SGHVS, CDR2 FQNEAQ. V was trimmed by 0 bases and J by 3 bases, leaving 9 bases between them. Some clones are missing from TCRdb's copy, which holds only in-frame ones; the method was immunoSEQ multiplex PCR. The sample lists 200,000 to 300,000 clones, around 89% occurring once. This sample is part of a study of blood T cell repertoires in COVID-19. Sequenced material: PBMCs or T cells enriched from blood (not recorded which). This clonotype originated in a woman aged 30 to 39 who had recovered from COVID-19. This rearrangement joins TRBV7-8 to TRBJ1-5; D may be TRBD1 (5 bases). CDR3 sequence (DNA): TGTGCCAGCAGCTTAGCAGACAGCCTCAATCAGCCCCAGCATTTT. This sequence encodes CASSLADSLNQPQHF. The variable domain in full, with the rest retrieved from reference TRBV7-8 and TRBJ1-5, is GAGVSQSPRYKVAKRGQDVALRCDPISGHVSLFWYQQALGQGPEFLTYFQNEAQLDKSGLPSDRFFAERPEGSVSTLKIQRTQQEDSAVYLCASSLADSLNQPQHFGDGTRLSIL.